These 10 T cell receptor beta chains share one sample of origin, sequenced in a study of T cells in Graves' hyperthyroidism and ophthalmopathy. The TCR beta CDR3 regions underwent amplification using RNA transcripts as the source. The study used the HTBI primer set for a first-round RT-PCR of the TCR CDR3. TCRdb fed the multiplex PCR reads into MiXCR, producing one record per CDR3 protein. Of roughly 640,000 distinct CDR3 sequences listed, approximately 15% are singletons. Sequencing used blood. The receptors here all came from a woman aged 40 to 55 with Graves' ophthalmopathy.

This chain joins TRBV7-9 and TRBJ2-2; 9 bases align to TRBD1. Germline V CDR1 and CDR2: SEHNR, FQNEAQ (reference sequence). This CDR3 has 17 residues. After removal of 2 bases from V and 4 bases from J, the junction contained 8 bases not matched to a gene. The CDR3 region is CASSLLSGTGLTGELFF. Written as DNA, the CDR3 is TGTGCCAGCAGCTTATTAAGTGGGACAGGGCTCACCGGGGAGCTGTTTTTT.

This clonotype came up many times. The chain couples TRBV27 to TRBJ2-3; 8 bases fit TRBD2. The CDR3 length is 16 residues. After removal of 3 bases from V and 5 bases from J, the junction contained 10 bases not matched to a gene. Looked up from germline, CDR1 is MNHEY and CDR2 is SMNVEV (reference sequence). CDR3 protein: CASSFLSGSYGDTQYF. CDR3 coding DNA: TGTGCCAGCAGTTTCCTAAGCGGGAGTTATGGAGATACGCAGTATTTT.

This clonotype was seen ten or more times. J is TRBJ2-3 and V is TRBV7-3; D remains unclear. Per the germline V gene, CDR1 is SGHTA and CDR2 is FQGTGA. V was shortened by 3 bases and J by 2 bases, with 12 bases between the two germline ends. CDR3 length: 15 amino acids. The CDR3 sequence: CASSFSGGNTDTQYF. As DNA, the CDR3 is TGTGCCAGCAGCTTCTCGGGCGGAAACACAGATACGCAGTATTTT.

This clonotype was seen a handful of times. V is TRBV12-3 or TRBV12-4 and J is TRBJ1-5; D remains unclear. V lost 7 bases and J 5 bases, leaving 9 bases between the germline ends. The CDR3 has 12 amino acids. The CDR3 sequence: CASTNRDQPQHF. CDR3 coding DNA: TGTGCCAGCACCAACAGAGATCAGCCCCAGCATTTT.

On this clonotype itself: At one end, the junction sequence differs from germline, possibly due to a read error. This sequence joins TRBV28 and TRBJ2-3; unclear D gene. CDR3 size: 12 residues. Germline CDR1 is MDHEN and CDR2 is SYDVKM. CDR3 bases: TGTGCCAGCAGTTTACAGGCAGATATGCAGTATTTT. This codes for CASSLQADMQYF.

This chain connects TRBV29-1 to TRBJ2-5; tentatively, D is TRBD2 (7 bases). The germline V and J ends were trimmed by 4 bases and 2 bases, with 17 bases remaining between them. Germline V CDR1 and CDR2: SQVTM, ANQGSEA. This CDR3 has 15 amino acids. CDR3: CSVGRGGGAQETQYF. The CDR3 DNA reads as TGCAGCGTTGGACGAGGGGGGGGAGCGCAAGAGACCCAGTACTTC. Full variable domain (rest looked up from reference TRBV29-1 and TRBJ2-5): SAVISQKPSRDICQRGTSLTIQCQVDSQVTMMFWYRQQPGQSLTLIATANQGSEATYESGFVIDKFPISRPNLTFSTLTVSNMSPEDSSIYLCSVGRGGGAQETQYFGPGTRLLVL.

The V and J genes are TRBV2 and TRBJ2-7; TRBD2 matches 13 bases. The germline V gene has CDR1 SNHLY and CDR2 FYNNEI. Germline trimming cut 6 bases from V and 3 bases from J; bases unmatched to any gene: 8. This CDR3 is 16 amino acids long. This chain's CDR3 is CASRPGLAGRSYEQYF. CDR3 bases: TGTGCCAGCAGACCGGGACTAGCGGGACGTAGCTACGAGCAGTACTTC. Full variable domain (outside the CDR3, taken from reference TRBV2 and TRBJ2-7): EPEVTQTPSHQVTQMGQEVILRCVPISNHLYFYWYRQILGQKVEFLVSFYNNEISEKSEIFDDQFSVERPDGSNFTLKIRSTKLEDSAMYFCASRPGLAGRSYEQYFGPGTRLTVT.

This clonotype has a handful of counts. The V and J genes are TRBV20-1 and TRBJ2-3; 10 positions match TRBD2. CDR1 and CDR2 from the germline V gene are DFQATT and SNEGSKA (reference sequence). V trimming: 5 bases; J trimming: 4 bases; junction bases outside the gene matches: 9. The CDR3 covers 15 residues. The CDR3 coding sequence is TGCAGTGCTGCCCATATGAGCGGGAGGGCAGATACGCAGTATTTT. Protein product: CSAAHMSGRADTQYF.

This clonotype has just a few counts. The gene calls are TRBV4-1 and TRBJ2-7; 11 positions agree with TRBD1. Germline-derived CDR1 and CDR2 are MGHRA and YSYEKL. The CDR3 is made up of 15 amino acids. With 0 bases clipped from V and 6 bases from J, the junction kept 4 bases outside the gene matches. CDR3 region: CASSQDSGTGGEQYF. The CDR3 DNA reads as TGCGCCAGCAGCCAAGATAGCGGGACAGGGGGCGAGCAGTACTTC.

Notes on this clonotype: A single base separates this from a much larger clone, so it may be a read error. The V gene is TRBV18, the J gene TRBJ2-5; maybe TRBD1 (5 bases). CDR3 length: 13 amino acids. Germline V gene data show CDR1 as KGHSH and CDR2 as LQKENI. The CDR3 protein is CAGSGRQQETQYF. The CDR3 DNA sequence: TGTGCCGGCTCAGGACGACAGCAAGAGACCCAGTACTTC.